The 8 T cell receptor beta chains listed next were all sequenced from one sample in a study of OX40 agonist ivuxolimab in advanced cancers. Libraries were prepared by immunoSEQ multiplex PCR; TCRdb keeps only in-frame clonotypes and omits some of them. The top ten hold 1.5% to 2% of the sample, which has roughly 71,000 clones, roughly 82% seen once. Specimen: CD4+ or CD8+ T cells sorted from blood, collected in a trial of the OX40 agonist ivuxolimab. The receptors were gathered from an adult with an advanced solid tumor such as melanoma, head and neck, liver or kidney cancer.

The rearrangement joins TRBV11-2 to TRBJ1-3; no definite D call. Trimming took off 1 base at V and 2 bases at J, with 6 bases between the two ends. The CDR3 covers 14 residues. CDR1 and CDR2 (germline): SGHAT, FQNNGV. CDR3 coding DNA: TGTGCCAGCAGCTTAGGTAGCCCTGGAAACACCATATATTTT. The encoded protein is CASSLGSPGNTIYF.

The J gene is TRBJ2-5, the V gene TRBV6-6; no definite D call. The CDR3 has 14 residues. The germline CDR1 and CDR2 sequences are MNHNY and SVGAGI (reference sequence). V was cut by 6 bases and J by 0 bases, with 11 bases left in between. DNA for the CDR3: TGTGCCAGCAGACCCCGACTCAACCAAGAGACCCAGTACTTC. Protein sequence: CASRPRLNQETQYF.

This chain links TRBV5-1 with TRBJ2-4; the D gene is possibly TRBD2 (6 bases). The CDR3 has 11 amino acids. V was cut by 7 bases and J by 8 bases, with 10 bases left in between. CDR1 and CDR2 (germline): SGHRS, YFSETQ. CDR3 loop: CASRGEDIQYF. The DNA of the CDR3 is TGCGCCAGCCGAGGGGAGGACATTCAGTACTTC.

The CDR3 sequence: CAILPSGGTYEQYF. In nucleotides, the CDR3 is TGTGCCATTCTGCCTTCTGGGGGGACCTACGAGCAGTACTTC. V and J are TRBV28 and TRBJ2-7; the D gene is possibly TRBD2 (6 bases). Germline V gives CDR1 MDHEN, CDR2 SYDVKM. The V and J ends lost 10 bases and 2 bases respectively, with 18 bases between them. CDR3 size: 14 residues.

This chain connects TRBV5-5 to TRBJ2-6; a weak D match, TRBD1 (6 bases). CDR1 is SGHKS, CDR2 YYEKEE, per germline (reference sequence). The CDR3 consists of 17 residues. V lost 0 bases and J lost 0, with 10 bases in between. CDR3 region: CASSLAGAHSGANVLTF. DNA of the CDR3: TGTGCCAGCAGCTTGGCAGGGGCCCACTCTGGGGCCAACGTCCTGACTTTC.

The J gene is TRBJ1-2, the V gene TRBV6-6, with 8 bases aligning to TRBD1. V lost 4 bases and J lost 10; bases outside the gene matches: 11. The germline V gene encodes CDR1 MNHNY and CDR2 SVGAGI (reference sequence). The CDR3 is 14 amino acids. The DNA of the CDR3 is TGTGCCAGCAGTTCCGGACAGGGCGGATCTATCTACACCTTC. Translated, it gives CASSSGQGGSIYTF.

The chain links TRBV5-6 to TRBJ2-3; no firm D call. The V end was cut by 1 base, the J end by 2 bases, with 11 bases between. The CDR3 contains 15 residues. Per the germline V gene, CDR1 is SGHDT and CDR2 is YYEEEE. DNA for the CDR3: TGTGCCAGCAGCTTGCGACGGATATACACAGATACGCAGTATTTT. Its protein is CASSLRRIYTDTQYF.

V is TRBV7-2 and J is TRBJ2-1; D may correspond to TRBD1 or TRBD2 (5 bases each). The CDR3 has 18 amino acids. Germline V CDR1 and CDR2: SGHTA, FQGNSA. V lost 5 bases and J lost 6, with 26 bases in between. CDR3 protein: CASSRTLLWGKLGNEQFF. The CDR3 DNA reads as TGTGCCAGCAGCCGCACCCTATTATGGGGGAAACTCGGCAATGAGCAGTTCTTC.